These 10 T cell receptor beta chains share one sample of origin, sequenced in a study of shared clonotypes between healthy human individuals. The method was immunoSEQ multiplex PCR; TCRdb's version includes in-frame clones alone and lacks a portion of them. The table has 2 million to 3 million clones, approximately 93% seen once. The sequenced sample was naive CD4+ T cells from PBMCs. Sample subset: CD45RA+ positively selected. The receptors derive from a man between 18 and 29 years old in good health. Some clones in this sample may be carry-over from other donors' samples.

The chain is built from TRBV5-1 and TRBJ1-2; 9 bases align to TRBD1. V trimming: 4 bases; J trimming: 8 bases; junction bases outside the gene matches: 9. Looked up from germline, CDR1 is SGHRS and CDR2 is YFSETQ. The CDR3 totals 14 residues. CDR3 DNA: TGCGCCAGCAGCCCGGAACAGGGGGCAAGGGGCTACACCTTC. Residues: CASSPEQGARGYTF.

The CDR3: CASSLAARSSYEQYF. CDR3 coding DNA: TGTGCCAGCAGCTTGGCGGCGCGGAGCTCCTACGAGCAGTACTTC. V usage is TRBV5-4 and J usage is TRBJ2-7; D is ambiguous. Germline V gene sequence: CDR1 SGHNT, CDR2 YYREEE (reference sequence). The CDR3 runs to 15 residues. The germline V and J ends were trimmed by 0 bases and 0 bases, with 10 bases remaining between them.

The chain combines TRBV5-6 with TRBJ2-2; 7 bases agree with TRBD1. The V gene end was trimmed by 3 bases and the J gene end by 5 bases; junction bases not matched to a gene: 4. Germline CDR1 reads SGHDT; CDR2 reads YYEEEE. This CDR3 has 14 residues. CDR3 bases: TGTGCCAGCAGCTCCGGGACAGTTACCGGGGAGCTGTTTTTT. As protein: CASSSGTVTGELFF.

The chain couples TRBV7-3 to TRBJ1-1, with 7 bases fitting TRBD1. The junction had 12 bases not matched to a gene; V was cut back by 5 bases and J by 6 bases. CDR1 is SGHTA, CDR2 FQGTGA, per germline. The length of the CDR3 is 15 residues. The CDR3 DNA is TGTGCCAGCAGCGCCCACAGGGGTGACTCTGCTGAAGCTTTCTTT. Amino acids: CASSAHRGDSAEAFF.

As to this clone: Other DNA sequences in this specimen translate into the identical CDR3. The chain has TRBV28 and TRBJ1-2; D is ambiguous. The CDR3 length is 11 residues. Per the germline V gene, CDR1 is MDHEN and CDR2 is SYDVKM. V gave up 5 bases and J gave up 3 bases, with 4 bases separating them. This chain's CDR3 is CASSKDYGYTF. The CDR3 DNA reads as TGTGCCAGCAGTAAGGACTATGGCTACACCTTC.

The V call is TRBV18, the J call TRBJ2-5, with 10 bases lining up with TRBD1. The V gene's germline CDR1 is KGHSH and CDR2 LQKENI. V was pared by 1 base and J by 2 bases, with 10 bases of the junction left unmatched. This CDR3 has 18 residues. The chain's CDR3 is CASSPRQGALGTQETQYF. The CDR3 nucleotides are TGTGCCAGCTCACCACGACAGGGGGCTCTAGGTACGCAAGAGACCCAGTACTTC.

In the case of this clone: The same CDR3 can be traced to other DNA sequences in this sample. The J gene is TRBJ1-1, the V gene TRBV9, with D uncertain. Trimming left V 3 bases short and J 1 base short, with 10 bases between. Germline loops: CDR1 SGDLS, CDR2 YYNGEE. This CDR3 is built from 14 residues. The CDR3 here is CASSATGQNTEAFF. The CDR3 DNA follows: TGTGCCAGCAGCGCCACCGGGCAGAACACTGAAGCTTTCTTT.

The CDR3 nucleotides are TGTGCCAGCAACCGGGGGGCGAGGTCCTACAATGAGCAGTTCTTC. It yields the protein CASNRGARSYNEQFF. The genes are TRBV5-4 and TRBJ2-1, with D tentatively TRBD2 (7 bases). Trimming left V 6 bases short and J 1 base short, with 14 bases between. The germline V gene encodes CDR1 SGHNT and CDR2 YYREEE (reference sequence). The CDR3 length is 15 residues.

This chain connects TRBV7-3 to TRBJ2-1; 13 bases map to TRBD2. Germline V gene data show CDR1 as SGHTA and CDR2 as FQGTGA. After removal of 5 bases from V and 8 bases from J, the junction contained 6 bases not matched to a gene. The CDR3 has 15 residues. DNA of the CDR3: TGTGCCAGCAGCAAAACTAGCGGGAGGGCCTATGAGCAGTTCTTC. Its translation is CASSKTSGRAYEQFF.

The chain joins TRBV7-2 to TRBJ2-7; TRBD1 might be the D (5 bases). V was pared by 2 bases and J by 6 bases, with 11 bases between. The CDR3 contains 13 residues. Germline lookup yields CDR1 SGHTA and CDR2 FQGNSA. CDR3 protein: CASSLWSGFEQYF. The CDR3 DNA is TGTGCCAGCAGCTTATGGTCAGGGTTCGAGCAGTACTTC.